The clone carrying this TCR beta chain appeared a few times. The antigen remains unidentified. This entry is derived from a study of cytomegalovirus exposure and HLA in healthy donors. Primers for the PCR totalled 60 Vbeta and 13 Jbeta. Generated by immunoSEQ multiplex PCR, the TCRdb table keeps only in-frame clones and is missing some. The repertoire includes 130,000 or so clones, 6.5% to 9.5% of them detected once, and approximately 5% sits in the top ten. Germline V CDR1 and CDR2: MDHEN, SYDVKM. Trimming took off 5 bases at V and 1 base at J, with 8 bases between the two ends. The CDR3 spans 13 residues. Study-wide results and limits: Earlier analysis looked at TCR beta V segments, and most were productive about 87% or about 30% of the time. A later analysis associated 16,000 or so TCR beta sequences with HLA alleles at a 0.05 false discovery rate.

Sequencing used PBMCs. This receptor was identified in a man between 40 and 49 years old in good health and CMV-seronegative. The J gene is TRBJ1-1, the V gene TRBV28; D is perhaps TRBD1 (5 bases). The CDR3: CASSHRGNTEAFF. CDR3 nucleotide sequence: TGTGCCAGCAGTCATAGGGGGAACACTGAAGCTTTCTTT.